A single sample gave rise to the 14 T cell receptor beta chains below, sequenced in a study of beta chain features in type 1 diabetes (dated by TCRdb to 2017 to 2018). Library generation was performed with the immunoSEQ multiplex PCR assay. All of the isolated RNA was reverse transcribed with the High Capacity cDNA Reverse Transcription Kit, so expressed TCRB transcripts were sequenced. In its TCRdb copy, this immuneACCESS table keeps in-frame sequences only and misses some clones. Where compared with another copy, unresolved V genes explain less than half of these, and the others have no known cause. Counted in this sample were approximately 250,000 clones; approximately 14% of them appeared once. Of the sample, approximately 0.024% falls within the top ten clones. The specimen sequenced was naive CD4+ T cells from blood. Explained via the paper, the cell subset or site label denotes: true naive CD4+ T cells. Receptors were obtained from a woman aged 40-49 years in good health.

The chain recombines TRBV9 with TRBJ2-7; TRBD1 matches at 7 bases. Per germline, CDR1 SGDLS and CDR2 YYNGEE. The CDR3 is 14 residues long. Trimming at V came to 0 bases and at J to 2 bases, leaving 2 bases not matched to a gene. In DNA form, the CDR3 reads TGTGCCAGCAGCGTAGGAAGGGGGCCCTACGAGCAGTACTTC. Amino acid sequence: CASSVGRGPYEQYF.

This clone turned up a few times. This chain joins TRBV4-3 and TRBJ2-3, with D perhaps TRBD2 (5 bases). This CDR3 contains 17 residues. V lost 1 base to trimming and J lost 6 bases, with 20 bases between them. Germline V CDR1 and CDR2: LGHNA, YSLEER. CDR3 nucleotide sequence: TGCGCCAGCAGCCAAGCCCACGAGGCTGCACCGGGGGATACGCAGTATTTT. The encoded protein is CASSQAHEAAPGDTQYF.

This clone was observed a handful of times. The J gene is TRBJ2-3, the V gene TRBV11-2; 9 bases are shared with TRBD1. Per the germline V gene, CDR1 is SGHAT and CDR2 is FQNNGV. The length of the CDR3 is 15 residues. The ends lost 1 base at V and 9 bases at J; junction bases unmatched: 8. In nucleotides, the CDR3 is TGTGCCAGCAGCTTAGGCGGGACAGGGTCCTCGACGCAGTATTTT. Its translation is CASSLGGTGSSTQYF.

V and J are TRBV5-1 and TRBJ1-3; D call uncertain. Germline CDR1 reads SGHRS; CDR2 reads YFSETQ. There are 14 residues in the CDR3. Trimming shortened V by 4 bases and J by 4 bases, and 12 bases separated the two germline ends. CDR3 bases: TGCGCCAGCAGCCTTGGAGGAACGGGAAACACCATATATTTT. Residues: CASSLGGTGNTIYF.

This clone was found a few times. This chain uses TRBV10-3 with TRBJ1-1; 7 bases map to TRBD1. The J segment lost 4 bases and the V segment lost 4 bases, leaving 6 bases of the junction unmatched. Germline V gives CDR1 ENHRY, CDR2 SYGVKD. The CDR3 runs to 14 residues. This CDR3 reads CAISARGLGTEAFF. The CDR3 bases are TGTGCCATCAGTGCCAGGGGGTTGGGCACTGAAGCTTTCTTT.

The genes are TRBV6-6 and TRBJ2-1, with a tentative D call TRBD1 (5 bases). Germline loops: CDR1 MNHNY, CDR2 SVGAGI (reference sequence). The V end lost 0 bases, the J end lost 7 bases, and 13 bases lay between the germline ends. The CDR3 loop spans 15 amino acids. Here the CDR3 reads CASSYSQGTGNEQFF. The CDR3 DNA reads as TGTGCCAGCAGTTACTCTCAGGGAACGGGTAATGAGCAGTTCTTC.

This clone was observed a few times. CDR3 protein: CACRDYADSNQPQHF. CDR3 DNA sequence: TGTGCCTGCCGGGACTACGCCGATAGCAATCAGCCCCAGCATTTT. The genes are TRBV19 and TRBJ1-5; weak D call: TRBD1 (5 bases). This CDR3 is 15 amino acids long. Germline CDR1 and CDR2: LNHDA and SQIVND (reference sequence). V was clipped by 11 bases and J by 0 bases, with 17 bases between them.

The chain carries TRBV19 and TRBJ1-2; D is uncertain. V was pared by 5 bases and J by 1 base, with 14 bases between. Germline CDR1 reads LNHDA; CDR2 reads SQIVND (reference sequence). This CDR3 region has 15 residues. This CDR3 is CASSLTGEVNYGYTF. The CDR3 coding sequence is TGTGCCAGTAGTCTGACCGGGGAGGTTAACTATGGCTACACCTTC.

V gene TRBV5-6 combines with J gene TRBJ1-1, with TRBD1 identical over 9 bases. CDR3 size: 15 residues. Germline CDR1 is SGHDT and CDR2 is YYEEEE. Trimming removed 4 bases from V and 5 bases from J; junction bases left unmatched: 9. CDR3 residues: CASSQLPGQGTEAFF. CDR3 nucleotides: TGTGCCAGCAGCCAACTTCCGGGACAGGGAACTGAAGCTTTCTTT.

The chain has TRBV7-2 and TRBJ2-6, with 7 bases lining up with TRBD2. After removal of 8 bases from V and 2 bases from J, the junction contained 9 bases not matched to a gene. CDR1 and CDR2 from the germline V gene are SGHTA and FQGNSA. The CDR3 is made up of 16 amino acids. The chain's CDR3 is CASQVGGRPGANVLTF. The DNA of the CDR3 is TGTGCCAGCCAGGTCGGGGGGAGACCTGGGGCCAACGTCCTGACTTTC.

This clone has at least ten counts. This chain uses TRBV23-1 with TRBJ2-7, with 8 bases aligning to TRBD1. TRBV23-1 is known as an ORF, though its function is uncertain. V dropped 3 bases and J dropped 5; count of bases not matched to a gene: 9. The CDR3 runs to 15 residues. The CDR3 DNA follows: TGCGCCAGCAGTCACGGACAGGGTCATAGGGACGAGCAGTACTTC. This encodes CASSHGQGHRDEQYF.

V is TRBV7-6 and J is TRBJ2-6; a weak D match, TRBD2 (5 bases). Germline CDR1 and CDR2: SGHVS and FNYEAQ. The CDR3 contains 18 residues. The V end was cut by 1 base, the J end by 0 bases, with 13 bases between. The CDR3 is CASSLVSGLLSGANVLTF. The CDR3, as DNA: TGTGCCAGCAGCTTAGTCTCAGGACTCCTCTCTGGGGCCAACGTCCTGACTTTC.

This clone was detected only a few times. The chain has TRBV4-1 and TRBJ2-3; 8 bases are shared with TRBD2. The CDR3 loop spans 16 amino acids. CDR1 and CDR2 from the germline V gene are MGHRA and YSYEKL. V lost 1 base to trimming and J lost 6 bases; unmatched junction nucleotides: 9. CDR3 loop: CASSQGIAGYRDTQYF. CDR3 in DNA: TGCGCCAGCAGCCAAGGGATAGCGGGATACCGGGATACGCAGTATTTT.

The chain is built from TRBV7-2 and TRBJ2-5, with 8 bases fitting TRBD2. The V gene end was trimmed by 7 bases and the J gene end by 5 bases; junction bases not matched to a gene: 9. This CDR3 has 14 amino acids. Germline assignment: CDR1 SGHTA and CDR2 FQGNSA. Here the CDR3 DNA reads TGTGCCAGCACCTCCCGCGGGGGGAGGGAGACCCAGTACTTC. This gives the protein CASTSRGGRETQYF. Full variable domain (rest looked up from reference TRBV7-2 and TRBJ2-5): GAGVSQSPSNKVTEKGKDVELRCDPISGHTALYWYRQSLGQGLEFLIYFQGNSAPDKSGLPSDRFSAERTGGSVSTLTIQRTQQEDSAVYLCASTSRGGRETQYFGPGTRLLVL.